This T cell receptor beta chain is from a study of blood T cell repertoires in COVID-19. Assay used: immunoSEQ multiplex PCR; TCRdb lists only in-frame clones, some missing. The sample lists more than 250,000 clones, nearly 90% occurring once. This CDR3 has 13 amino acids. V was trimmed by 2 bases and J by 6 bases, leaving 8 bases between them. Germline CDR1 is MNHNS and CDR2 is SASEGT. The TCR sequence derives from a woman in her 30s who had recovered from COVID-19. The sample consisted of PBMCs or T cells enriched from blood (not recorded which). The gene calls are TRBV6-1 and TRBJ2-1; the D is unclear. The CDR3 region has the DNA TGTGCCAGCAGTGAAAAGCTACTCAATGAGCAGTTCTTC. This sequence encodes CASSEKLLNEQFF.